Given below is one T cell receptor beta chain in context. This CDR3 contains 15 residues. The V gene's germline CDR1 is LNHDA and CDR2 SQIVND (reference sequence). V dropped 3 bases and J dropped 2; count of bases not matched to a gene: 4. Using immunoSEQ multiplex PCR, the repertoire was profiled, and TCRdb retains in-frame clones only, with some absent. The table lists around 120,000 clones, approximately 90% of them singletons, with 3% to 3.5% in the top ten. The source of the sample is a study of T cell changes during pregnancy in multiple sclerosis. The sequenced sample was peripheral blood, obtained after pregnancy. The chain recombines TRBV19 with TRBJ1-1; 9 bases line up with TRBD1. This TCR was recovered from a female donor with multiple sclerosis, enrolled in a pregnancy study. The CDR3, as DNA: TGTGCCAGTAGTATCTCGGGACAGGGCAACACTGAAGCTTTCTTT. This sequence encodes CASSISGQGNTEAFF.